This T cell receptor (beta chain) was found in a study of blood T cells in healthy people across ages. This clonotype was seen more than once but under ten times. Germline values: CDR1 SGHAT, CDR2 FQNNGV. The junction had 11 bases not matched to a gene; V was cut back by 5 bases and J by 6 bases. The CDR3 runs 15 residues. Then a second PCR, running roughly 6 to 12 cycles, was carried out with a sample-barcoded 5' primer and a J-beta primer mix. MiXCR, applied by TCRdb to the 5' RACE reads, yields one record per CDR3 protein. The sample lists under 800,000 distinct CDR3 sequences; around 21% were seen once.

V gene TRBV11-2 combines with J gene TRBJ2-3, with TRBD2 identical over 7 bases. Specimen: blood. This sequence originates from a man aged 65-85 years in good health. The CDR3 sequence: CASSPRGAGPDTQYF. In DNA form, the CDR3 reads TGTGCCAGCAGCCCCCGTGGAGCGGGACCCGATACGCAGTATTTT.